This paragraph covers one TCR beta chain sequence. No antigen is known for it. The data were taken from a study of shared clonotypes between healthy human individuals. Produced via immunoSEQ multiplex PCR; TCRdb's table is partial and in-frame only. The sample includes 2 million to 3 million clones, approximately 93% of them seen just once. Germline CDR1 and CDR2: LGHNA and YNFKEQ. Trimming took 4 bases from V and 4 from J, leaving 5 bases between them. CDR3 length: 12 residues. Study-level findings and limits: Several donors showed sharing of approximately 5% of naive CD4 clonotypes. Tissues were not sampled, only blood, and their repertoires likely differ.

This TCR was sampled from a man aged 18 to 30 in good health. Some clones in this sample may be carry-over from other donors' samples. Sequenced input: naive CD4+ T cells from PBMCs. Indicated subset: CD45RA+ positively selected. The chain has TRBV4-2 and TRBJ2-1; unclear D gene. DNA of the CDR3: TGTGCCAGCAGCCTCCTATACAATGAGCAGTTCTTC. This translates into CASSLLYNEQFF.